The 7 T cell receptor beta chains presented below share a single source sample, sequenced in a study of T-cell memory formation after mild COVID-19. One entry per CDR3 protein results from TCRdb running MiXCR on the 5' RACE reads. The table lists some 120,000 distinct CDR3 sequences, approximately 15% of them singletons. The sample taken for sequencing was PBMCs or a T cell subset sorted from them (not recorded which). These receptors were collected from an adult woman who had mild COVID-19 (a few samples of this study predate the infection). Cell type and time point are not known.

This clonotype is deemed medium-sized. V usage is TRBV5-1 and J usage is TRBJ2-5; no definite D call. This CDR3 region has 13 residues. Germline V lookup: CDR1 SGHRS, CDR2 YFSETQ. V was trimmed by 2 bases and J by 3 bases, leaving 8 bases between them. The CDR3, as DNA: TGCGCCAGCAGCTTTAGGGCTGAAGAGACCCAGTACTTC. Translated: CASSFRAEETQYF. Full variable domain (outside the CDR3, taken from reference TRBV5-1 and TRBJ2-5): KAGVTQTPRYLIKTRGQQVTLSCSPISGHRSVSWYQQTPGQGLQFLFEYFSETQRNKGNFPGRFSGRQFSNSRSEMNVSTLELGDSALYLCASSFRAEETQYFGPGTRLLVL.

In this sample, this clonotype turned up a few times. V is TRBV5-1 and J is TRBJ1-3, with D unclear. V shed 4 bases and J shed 0 bases, with 11 bases lying between them. The CDR3 totals 15 residues. CDR1 is SGHRS and CDR2 is YFSETQ in the germline V gene. The CDR3 sequence: CASSPLEVSGNTIYF. The CDR3, as DNA: TGCGCCAGCAGCCCCCTCGAGGTCTCTGGAAACACCATATATTTT.

V gene TRBV9 combines with J gene TRBJ2-7; 10 positions agree with TRBD2. This CDR3 has 18 residues. Trimming took 0 bases from V and 4 from J; bases not matched to a gene: 13. Germline V lookup: CDR1 SGDLS, CDR2 YYNGEE. In DNA, the CDR3 is TGTGCCAGCAGCGTAGCAGGGGCTAGCGGGAGCTTGGGTTACGAGCAGTACTTC. Translated, it gives CASSVAGASGSLGYEQYF. Together with reference TRBV9 and TRBJ2-7, the CDR3 gives the full variable domain: DSGVTQTPKHLITATGQRVTLRCSPRSGDLSVYWYQQSLDQGLQFLIQYYNGEERAKGNILERFSAQQFPDLHSELNLSSLELGDSALYFCASSVAGASGSLGYEQYFGPGTRLTVT.

This clonotype was counted ten times or more. This chain links TRBV2 with TRBJ2-1, with D possibly being TRBD1 or TRBD2 (5 bases each). Germline lookup yields CDR1 SNHLY and CDR2 FYNNEI. The CDR3 has 14 amino acids. V was pared by 6 bases and J by 1 base, with 10 bases between. CDR3 sequence (DNA): TGTGCCAGCAGGGGAGAGGGGTCCTACAATGAGCAGTTCTTC. Residues: CASRGEGSYNEQFF.

The rearrangement joins TRBV24-1 to TRBJ1-1, with unresolved D. Germline V CDR1 and CDR2: KGHDR, SFDVKD. The CDR3 spans 15 residues. The V gene lost 5 bases and the J gene lost 0 bases, with 12 bases spanning the gap. CDR3 DNA: TGTGCCACCAGTGGCCCGGGGTCGGTGAACACTGAAGCTTTCTTT. Translated, it gives CATSGPGSVNTEAFF.

This clonotype was recorded a few times. This sequence joins TRBV6-5 and TRBJ2-7; D is possibly TRBD1 (6 bases). CDR3 length equals 14 residues. Trimming took off 6 bases at V and 2 bases at J, with 14 bases between the two ends. Germline V gives CDR1 MNHEY, CDR2 SVGAGI. DNA for the CDR3: TGTGCCAGCAGCCGTCGGGACATAGCCTACGAGCAGTACTTC. Its translation: CASSRRDIAYEQYF.

This clonotype has a handful of counts. The chain employs TRBV5-1 and TRBJ2-5, with 8 bases that match TRBD2. The CDR3 contains 14 residues. Germline lookup yields CDR1 SGHRS and CDR2 YFSETQ. The junction had 1 base not matched to a gene; V was cut back by 2 bases and J by 1 base. CDR3 nucleotide sequence: TGCGCCAGCAGCTTCGGGACTAGCCAAGAGACCCAGTACTTC. This codes for CASSFGTSQETQYF.